These 15 T cell receptor beta chains were sequenced from one sample in a study of T cell repertoires in cytomegalovirus infection. These receptors have no known antigen. Via MiXCR, TCRdb re-called the reads, giving one row per CDR3 protein. The data contain around 500,000 distinct CDR3 sequences, approximately 40% of them seen just once; the ten biggest clones take up 35% to 50%. The starting material was cultured PBMCs, obtained from culture after CMV antigen stimulation. The origin of the receptors is a human donor in good health (CMV status not recorded). Some clones in this sample may be carry-over from other donors' samples.

The chain recombines TRBV10-3 with TRBJ2-2; TRBD1 matches 8 bases. In germline, CDR1 is ENHRY, CDR2 SYGVKD. This CDR3 has 15 amino acids. Losses at the gene ends were 8 bases for V and 4 bases for J; bases not matched to a gene: 9. CDR3 protein: CAIGGPTGATGELFF. In DNA, the CDR3 is TGTGCCATCGGGGGTCCGACAGGGGCCACCGGGGAGCTGTTTTTT.

The V and J genes are TRBV7-2 and TRBJ2-7; no reliable D call. CDR1 and CDR2 (germline): SGHTA, FQGNSA. The CDR3 consists of 12 residues. V was shortened by 4 bases and J by 6 bases, with 10 bases between the two germline ends. For the CDR3, the DNA is TGTGCCAGCAGCTCAGACAATATCGAGCAGTACTTC. It encodes CASSSDNIEQYF.

This clonotype has a handful of counts. This chain uses TRBV7-6 with TRBJ2-7, with 15 bases fitting TRBD2. J lost 6 bases, V lost 5 bases, and 5 bases had no gene match. Germline V gene data show CDR1 as SGHVS and CDR2 as FNYEAQ. The CDR3 has 15 amino acids. CDR3 residues: CASSRTSGGDGEQYF. CDR3 nucleotide sequence: TGTGCCAGCAGCAGGACTAGCGGGGGGGACGGCGAGCAGTACTTC.

This sequence joins TRBV20-1 and TRBJ1-1; D not certain. Germline CDR1 reads DFQATT; CDR2 reads SNEGSKA (reference sequence). The CDR3 is 13 residues long. Trimming took off 0 bases at V and 3 bases at J, with 8 bases between the two ends. The CDR3 loop reads CSAREDGDTEAFF. CDR3 coding DNA: TGCAGTGCTAGAGAGGATGGAGACACTGAAGCTTTCTTT.

This clonotype has only a few counts. The chain couples TRBV6-1 to TRBJ1-5; D remains unclear. Trimming took 3 bases from V and 9 from J, leaving 6 bases between them. CDR1 and CDR2 from the germline V gene are MNHNS and SASEGT. This CDR3 comprises 11 residues. The CDR3 nucleotides are TGTGCCAGCAGTGACGGAGGGCCCCAGCATTTT. This gives the protein CASSDGGPQHF.

This clonotype has ten or more counts. The chain links TRBV7-2 to TRBJ1-2; no clear D gene. The CDR3 sequence is 15 residues long. The V end was cut by 1 base, the J end by 2 bases, with 11 bases between. From germline, CDR1 is SGHTA and CDR2 FQGNSA. The CDR3 region is CASSLDRAANYGYTF. CDR3 nucleotide sequence: TGTGCCAGCAGCTTAGATAGGGCAGCCAACTATGGCTACACCTTC.

This clonotype appeared a few times. V and J are TRBV12-3 or TRBV12-4 and TRBJ1-1; D is possibly TRBD1 (6 bases). The CDR3 runs 15 residues. V lost 5 bases and J 3 bases, leaving 16 bases between the germline ends. The chain's CDR3 is CASSLRRGHYTEAFF. CDR3 bases: TGTGCCAGCAGTCTCCGACGGGGACACTACACTGAAGCTTTCTTT.

This chain connects TRBV19 to TRBJ2-1, with D possibly matching TRBD2 (6 bases). The CDR3 is made up of 15 amino acids. Germline-derived CDR1 and CDR2 are LNHDA and SQIVND (reference sequence). The V end lost 5 bases, the J end lost 7 bases, and 18 bases lay between the germline ends. The CDR3 sequence: CASSYRSGERNEQFF. CDR3 nucleotides: TGTGCCAGTAGTTACAGGTCGGGGGAGAGGAATGAGCAGTTCTTC.

This clonotype occurred once. The rearrangement links TRBV2 to TRBJ2-4; possible D gene TRBD1, 6 bases. V gave up 1 base and J gave up 9 bases, with 13 bases separating them. This CDR3 has 14 amino acids. Germline CDR1 SNHLY, CDR2 FYNNEI. CDR3 in amino acids: CASSEVAGVGIQYF. In DNA, the CDR3 is TGTGCCAGCAGTGAAGTGGCAGGGGTAGGCATTCAGTACTTC.

The J gene is TRBJ2-7, the V gene TRBV28, with TRBD1 matching over 8 bases. Germline lookup yields CDR1 MDHEN and CDR2 SYDVKM. The CDR3 is made up of 15 amino acids. V shed 6 bases, J shed 7 bases, and the junction held 14 bases outside the gene matches. The CDR3 region is CASRSARQGFLEQYF. Written as DNA, the CDR3 is TGTGCCAGCAGATCCGCGAGACAGGGGTTTCTTGAGCAGTACTTC.

This clonotype occurred a few times. This chain links TRBV6-5 with TRBJ2-3, with TRBD2 matching 7 bases. The CDR3 covers 15 residues. Germline-derived CDR1 and CDR2 are MNHEY and SVGAGI. J was trimmed by 4 bases and V by 6 bases; bases with no gene match: 10. The CDR3 sequence is CASSNTWAGADTQYF. The CDR3, as DNA: TGTGCCAGCAGCAACACTTGGGCGGGAGCAGATACGCAGTATTTT.

J is TRBJ1-5 and V is TRBV7-9; D uncertain. There are 14 residues in the CDR3. Germline CDR1 and CDR2: SEHNR and FQNEAQ (reference sequence). V lost 1 base to trimming and J lost 6 bases, with 10 bases between them. The CDR3 protein is CASSLDSRSQPQHF. DNA of the CDR3: TGTGCCAGCAGCTTAGATTCGCGGAGTCAGCCCCAGCATTTT.

This clonotype was detected only a few times. The chain's CDR3 is CASSLRDLNYGYTF. CDR3 bases: TGTGCCAGCAGCTTAAGGGACCTGAACTATGGCTACACCTTC. The chain recombines TRBV7-8 with TRBJ1-2; a possible D gene is TRBD1 (5 bases). The CDR3 has 14 residues. Germline V gene data show CDR1 as SGHVS and CDR2 as FQNEAQ. The V end was cut by 2 bases, the J end by 2 bases, with 9 bases between.

There are a few counts of this clonotype. This chain connects TRBV7-9 to TRBJ1-6; TRBD1 agrees at 7 bases. This CDR3 has 18 residues. The V segment lost 4 bases and the J segment 4 bases; nucleotides outside the gene matches: 13. CDR1 and CDR2 from the germline V gene are SEHNR and FQNEAQ (reference sequence). The CDR3 DNA follows: TGTGCCAGCAGCTCTAGGGGGAGCCGGGACAGTTATAATTCACCCCTCCACTTT. Amino acid sequence: CASSSRGSRDSYNSPLHF.

The genes are TRBV6-2 or TRBV6-3 and TRBJ2-1, with a possible D match to TRBD2 (6 bases). The ends were cut back, 3 bases at V and 9 bases at J, with 15 bases in the middle. There are 14 residues in the CDR3. The germline gives CDR1 MNHEY, CDR2 SVGEGT. The CDR3 loop reads CASSYVSLGGEQFF. CDR3 sequence (DNA): TGTGCCAGCAGTTATGTAAGCCTGGGGGGTGAGCAGTTCTTC.